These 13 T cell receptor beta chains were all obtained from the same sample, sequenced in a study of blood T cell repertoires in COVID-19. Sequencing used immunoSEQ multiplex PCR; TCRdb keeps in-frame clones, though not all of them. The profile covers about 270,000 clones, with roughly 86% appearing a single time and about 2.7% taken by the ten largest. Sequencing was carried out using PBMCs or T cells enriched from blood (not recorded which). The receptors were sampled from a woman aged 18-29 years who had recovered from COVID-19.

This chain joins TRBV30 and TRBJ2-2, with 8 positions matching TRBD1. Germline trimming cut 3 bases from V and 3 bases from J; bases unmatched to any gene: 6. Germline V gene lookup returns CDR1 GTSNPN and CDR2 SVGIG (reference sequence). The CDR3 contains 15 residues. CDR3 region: CAWSTGQGYTGELFF. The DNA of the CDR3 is TGTGCCTGGAGCACAGGACAGGGTTACACCGGGGAGCTGTTTTTT.

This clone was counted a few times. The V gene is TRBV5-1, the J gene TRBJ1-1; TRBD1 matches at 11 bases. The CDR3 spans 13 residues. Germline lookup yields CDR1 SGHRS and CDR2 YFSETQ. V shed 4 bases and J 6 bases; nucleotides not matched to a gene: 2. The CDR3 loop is CASSGQGAPEAFF. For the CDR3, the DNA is TGCGCCAGCAGCGGACAGGGGGCCCCTGAAGCTTTCTTT. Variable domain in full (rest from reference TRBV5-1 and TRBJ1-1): KAGVTQTPRYLIKTRGQQVTLSCSPISGHRSVSWYQQTPGQGLQFLFEYFSETQRNKGNFPGRFSGRQFSNSRSEMNVSTLELGDSALYLCASSGQGAPEAFFGQGTRLTVV.

The CDR3 DNA reads as TGTGCCACCAGTGATTTAGCGACTAGCGGGAGAGATGAGCAGTTCTTC. Its protein is CATSDLATSGRDEQFF. The V call is TRBV24-1, the J call TRBJ2-1; 12 nucleotides align to TRBD2. The ends lost 1 base at V and 8 bases at J; junction bases unmatched: 5. Germline loops: CDR1 KGHDR, CDR2 SFDVKD. The CDR3 sequence is 16 residues long.

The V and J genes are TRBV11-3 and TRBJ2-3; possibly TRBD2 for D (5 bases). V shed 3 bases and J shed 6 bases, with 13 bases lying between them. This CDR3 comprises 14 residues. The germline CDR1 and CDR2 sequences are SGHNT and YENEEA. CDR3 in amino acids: CASSFGSGSDTQYF. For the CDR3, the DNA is TGTGCCAGCAGCTTTGGGAGCGGATCGGATACGCAGTATTTT.

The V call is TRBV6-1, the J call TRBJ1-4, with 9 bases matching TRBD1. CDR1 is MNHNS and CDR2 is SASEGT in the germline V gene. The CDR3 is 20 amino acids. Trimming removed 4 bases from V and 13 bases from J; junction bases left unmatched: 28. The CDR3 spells CASSGTGTGTSPVGLRGLFF. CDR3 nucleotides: TGTGCCAGCAGTGGCACCGGGACAGGGACGTCTCCCGTTGGTTTGCGCGGACTGTTTTTT.

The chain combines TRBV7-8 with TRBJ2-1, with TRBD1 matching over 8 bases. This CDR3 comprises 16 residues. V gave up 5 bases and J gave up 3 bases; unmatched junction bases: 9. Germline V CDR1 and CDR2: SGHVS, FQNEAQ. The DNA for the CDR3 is TGTGCCAGCAGCCCGAGTTGGGGACAGGTCTACAATGAGCAGTTCTTC. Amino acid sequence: CASSPSWGQVYNEQFF. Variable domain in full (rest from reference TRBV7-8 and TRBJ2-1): GAGVSQSPRYKVAKRGQDVALRCDPISGHVSLFWYQQALGQGPEFLTYFQNEAQLDKSGLPSDRFFAERPEGSVSTLKIQRTQQEDSAVYLCASSPSWGQVYNEQFFGPGTRLTVL.

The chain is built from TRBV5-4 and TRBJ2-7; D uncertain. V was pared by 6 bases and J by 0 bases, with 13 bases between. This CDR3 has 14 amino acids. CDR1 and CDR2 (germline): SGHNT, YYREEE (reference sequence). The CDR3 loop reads CASTNLGASYEQYF. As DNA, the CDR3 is TGTGCCAGCACCAACCTGGGCGCCTCCTACGAGCAGTACTTC.

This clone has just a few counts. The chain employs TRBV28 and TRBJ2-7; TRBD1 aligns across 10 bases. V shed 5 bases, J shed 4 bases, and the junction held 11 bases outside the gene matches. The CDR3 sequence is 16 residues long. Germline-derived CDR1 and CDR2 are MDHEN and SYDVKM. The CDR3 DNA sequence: TGTGCCAGCAGTCCATCCGGGACAGGGGAGAGGTACGAGCAGTACTTC. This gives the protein CASSPSGTGERYEQYF.

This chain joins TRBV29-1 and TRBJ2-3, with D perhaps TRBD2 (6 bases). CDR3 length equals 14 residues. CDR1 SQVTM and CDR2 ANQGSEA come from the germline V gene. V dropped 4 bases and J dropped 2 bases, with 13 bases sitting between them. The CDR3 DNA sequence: TGCAGCGTTGTGGGCGGGATAGCCACAGATACGCAGTATTTT. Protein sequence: CSVVGGIATDTQYF.

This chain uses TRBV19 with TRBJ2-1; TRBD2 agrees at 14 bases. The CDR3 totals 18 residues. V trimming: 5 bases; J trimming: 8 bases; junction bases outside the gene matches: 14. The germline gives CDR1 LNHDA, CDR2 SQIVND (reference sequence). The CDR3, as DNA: TGTGCCAGTAGTGTAACGACTAGCGGGGGGGCCTTAACAGATGAGCAGTTCTTC. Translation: CASSVTTSGGALTDEQFF.

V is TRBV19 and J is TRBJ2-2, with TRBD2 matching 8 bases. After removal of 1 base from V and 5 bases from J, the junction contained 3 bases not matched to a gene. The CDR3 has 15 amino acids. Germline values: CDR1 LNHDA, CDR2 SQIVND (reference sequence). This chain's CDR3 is CASSIGQRETGELFF. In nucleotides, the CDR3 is TGTGCCAGTAGTATAGGCCAGCGGGAGACCGGGGAGCTGTTTTTT.

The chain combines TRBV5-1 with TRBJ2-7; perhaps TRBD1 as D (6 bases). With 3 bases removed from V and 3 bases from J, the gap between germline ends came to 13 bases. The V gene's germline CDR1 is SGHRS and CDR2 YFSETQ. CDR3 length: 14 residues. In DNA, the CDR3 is TGCGCCAGCAGCTATACAGGGTGGGACTACGAGCAGTACTTC. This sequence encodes CASSYTGWDYEQYF.

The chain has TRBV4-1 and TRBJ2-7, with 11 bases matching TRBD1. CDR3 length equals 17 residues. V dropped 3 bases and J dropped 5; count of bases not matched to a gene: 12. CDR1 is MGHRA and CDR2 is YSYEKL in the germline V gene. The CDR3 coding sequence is TGCGCCAGCAGCCAGCCTGGTATGGACAGGGGGCCCGACGAGCAGTACTTC. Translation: CASSQPGMDRGPDEQYF.